A single sample gave rise to the 22 T cell receptor beta chains below, sequenced in a study of T cells after yellow fever vaccination. TCRdb re-called the 5' RACE reads through MiXCR, storing one row per CDR3 protein. The profile covers about 210,000 distinct CDR3 sequences, with approximately 3% appearing a single time and around 3.3% taken by the ten largest. The sample here was CD4+ T cells sorted from PBMCs, taken 10 days after the yellow fever booster vaccination. The receptors shown here come from a man younger than 35 who received the YFV17D yellow fever vaccine.

The table lists this clonotype with many counts. The rearrangement joins TRBV7-9 to TRBJ1-2; D unclear. The CDR3 consists of 16 residues. Trimming cost V 1 base and J 0 bases, with 12 bases left between them. Germline CDR1 and CDR2: SEHNR and FQNEAQ (reference sequence). For the CDR3, the DNA is TGTGCCAGCAGCTTAGAAGGGAATGCAGCTAACTATGGCTACACCTTC. Amino acids: CASSLEGNAANYGYTF.

This clonotype occurred a few times. The genes are TRBV5-6 and TRBJ2-7; 15 nucleotides match TRBD2. V lost 5 bases to trimming and J lost 0 bases; unmatched junction nucleotides: 15. Germline CDR1 is SGHDT and CDR2 is YYEEEE. This CDR3 spans 20 amino acids. CDR3 amino acids: CASRVRTGLAGGLYSYEQYF. For the CDR3, the DNA is TGTGCCAGCAGGGTTCGGACGGGACTAGCGGGGGGCCTGTACTCCTACGAGCAGTACTTC.

In this sample, this clonotype turned up a few times. This chain uses TRBV5-1 with TRBJ2-2; no reliable D call. The CDR3 covers 18 residues. V shed 2 bases and J shed 0 bases, with 17 bases lying between them. Germline-derived CDR1 and CDR2 are SGHRS and YFSETQ. DNA of the CDR3: TGCGCCAGCAGCTTCAGAGGCAGGACCTATGCGAACACCGGGGAGCTGTTTTTT. Protein: CASSFRGRTYANTGELFF.

The V gene is TRBV7-8, the J gene TRBJ2-1; unclear D gene. This CDR3 has 16 residues. Germline CDR1 SGHVS, CDR2 FQNEAQ. Trimming pared 1 base from V and 0 bases from J, leaving 10 bases between. The DNA of the CDR3 is TGTGCCAGCAGCTTAGGTCTGTTCAGCTCCTACAATGAGCAGTTCTTC. This gives the protein CASSLGLFSSYNEQFF.

The chain employs TRBV5-1 and TRBJ2-5; D may be TRBD2 (5 bases). This CDR3 has 11 residues. V lost 6 bases and J 10 bases, leaving 13 bases between the germline ends. Germline assignment: CDR1 SGHRS and CDR2 YFSETQ. The CDR3 loop is CASKEGRHQYF. The CDR3 bases are TGCGCCAGCAAAGAGGGTCGTCACCAGTACTTC.

This clonotype was counted at least ten times. The V gene is TRBV5-1, the J gene TRBJ1-1; D possibly corresponds to TRBD1 (5 bases). Germline-derived CDR1 and CDR2 are SGHRS and YFSETQ. This CDR3 region has 14 residues. V shed 0 bases and J shed 3 bases, with 9 bases lying between them. The CDR3 here is CASSLGDLDTEAFF. The DNA of the CDR3 is TGCGCCAGCAGCTTGGGGGACTTAGACACTGAAGCTTTCTTT.

This clonotype was detected ten times or more. The chain carries TRBV6-2 or TRBV6-3 and TRBJ1-6; no clear D gene. V dropped 0 bases and J dropped 8 bases, with 2 bases sitting between them. This CDR3 has 12 residues. From germline, CDR1 is MNHEY and CDR2 SVGEGT. The CDR3 spells CASSYSYSPLHF. The CDR3 nucleotides read TGTGCCAGCAGTTACTCGTATTCACCCCTCCACTTT.

The table lists this clonotype with many counts. The rearrangement joins TRBV7-2 to TRBJ2-1, with D possibly matching TRBD1 (5 bases). Trimming removed 7 bases at V and 9 bases at J, with 16 bases between. This CDR3 region has 13 residues. The germline gives CDR1 SGHTA, CDR2 FQGNSA. This CDR3 is CASTLTELGEQFF. CDR3 DNA: TGTGCCAGCACCCTGACAGAACTGGGTGAGCAGTTCTTC.

In this sample, this clonotype turned up a few times. V gene TRBV4-1 combines with J gene TRBJ1-6, with 7 bases that match TRBD1. The CDR3 loop spans 14 amino acids. V lost 7 bases and J lost 9; bases outside the gene matches: 9. CDR1 is MGHRA, CDR2 YSYEKL, per germline. The CDR3 DNA follows: TGCGCCAGCAAACCGACAGGGAAGGCTTCACCCCTCCACTTT. This codes for CASKPTGKASPLHF.

This clonotype turned up a few times. CDR3 protein: CASSQDLLLAPETQYF. The DNA of the CDR3 is TGCGCCAGCAGCCAAGATCTCTTACTAGCGCCAGAGACCCAGTACTTC. The rearrangement uses TRBV4-3 and TRBJ2-5; 7 positions agree with TRBD2. The CDR3 is 16 amino acids. Germline V gene data show CDR1 as LGHNA and CDR2 as YSLEER. Unmatched junction bases numbered 8, after V lost 0 bases and J lost 4 bases.

This clonotype was found many times. The chain has TRBV5-1 and TRBJ1-5, with 7 bases lining up with TRBD1. The CDR3 runs to 15 residues. V dropped 0 bases and J dropped 4; count of bases not matched to a gene: 4. Germline CDR1 SGHRS, CDR2 YFSETQ. CDR3 sequence reads: CASSLGTGENQPQHF. In DNA form, the CDR3 reads TGCGCCAGCAGCTTGGGGACAGGAGAAAATCAGCCCCAGCATTTT.

There are many counts of this clonotype. The rearrangement links TRBV10-3 to TRBJ2-3, with TRBD2 matching 11 bases. This CDR3 has 15 residues. The trim removed 7 bases at V and 0 bases at J, leaving 3 bases unmatched. CDR1 is ENHRY, CDR2 SYGVKD, per germline. CDR3 sequence reads: CAITTSGESTDTQYF. For the CDR3, the DNA is TGTGCCATCACGACTAGCGGGGAGAGCACAGATACGCAGTATTTT.

This clonotype occurred many times. This chain links TRBV4-3 with TRBJ2-2, with TRBD1 as a possible D gene (6 bases). The germline gives CDR1 LGHNA, CDR2 YSLEER. The CDR3 totals 16 residues. V was cut by 0 bases and J by 0 bases, with 8 bases left in between. Here the CDR3 DNA reads TGCGCCAGCAGCCAAGATAGGGGGTCGAACACCGGGGAGCTGTTTTTT. This codes for CASSQDRGSNTGELFF.

V is TRBV6-1 and J is TRBJ2-1; D perhaps matches TRBD2 (5 bases). The CDR3 covers 14 residues. V was cut by 5 bases and J by 10 bases, with 18 bases left in between. Germline V lookup: CDR1 MNHNS, CDR2 SASEGT. CDR3 sequence: CASSFGPRPGEQFF. DNA for the CDR3: TGTGCCAGCAGTTTTGGGCCCCGACCGGGAGAGCAGTTCTTC.

This sequence joins TRBV20-1 and TRBJ1-2; possible D gene TRBD1, 5 bases. Trimming removed 3 bases from V and 6 bases from J, with 20 bases in between. Germline V gene sequence: CDR1 DFQATT, CDR2 SNEGSKA (reference sequence). The CDR3 length is 15 residues. The CDR3 DNA is TGCAGTGCTAGCCCAGCGGGGCGGGCGGCTGATGGCTACACCTTC. Amino acid sequence: CSASPAGRAADGYTF.

CDR3 loop: CASRDWGTGTNYGYTF. The CDR3 nucleotides are TGTGCCAGCAGAGACTGGGGGACAGGGACAAACTATGGCTACACCTTC. This sequence joins TRBV6-5 and TRBJ1-2, with 9 bases fitting TRBD1. Germline loops: CDR1 MNHEY, CDR2 SVGAGI. Trimming took 6 bases from V and 2 from J; bases not matched to a gene: 10. The CDR3 spans 16 residues.

This clonotype was counted at least ten times. The genes are TRBV5-1 and TRBJ2-5; 7 nucleotides agree with TRBD1. After removal of 4 bases from V and 2 bases from J, the junction contained 5 bases not matched to a gene. Germline values: CDR1 SGHRS, CDR2 YFSETQ. The CDR3 consists of 14 residues. CDR3 protein: CASSRDRAQETQYF. CDR3 nucleotides: TGCGCCAGCAGCCGAGACAGGGCGCAAGAGACCCAGTACTTC. Variable domain in full (rest from reference TRBV5-1 and TRBJ2-5): KAGVTQTPRYLIKTRGQQVTLSCSPISGHRSVSWYQQTPGQGLQFLFEYFSETQRNKGNFPGRFSGRQFSNSRSEMNVSTLELGDSALYLCASSRDRAQETQYFGPGTRLLVL.

This clonotype was counted a few times. The chain has TRBV7-2 and TRBJ1-5; D remains ambiguous. Germline CDR1 is SGHTA and CDR2 is FQGNSA. Trimming stripped 1 base from V and 1 base from J, with 11 bases between. The CDR3 runs to 16 residues. CDR3 region: CASSLGPPSSNQPQHF. The DNA for the CDR3 is TGTGCCAGCAGCTTAGGGCCCCCCTCGAGCAATCAGCCCCAGCATTTT.

This clonotype was counted a few times. The V call is TRBV7-2, the J call TRBJ1-5, with D perhaps matching TRBD1 (5 bases). There are 14 residues in the CDR3. CDR1 SGHTA and CDR2 FQGNSA come from the germline V gene. V was shortened by 5 bases and J by 2 bases, with 10 bases between the two germline ends. The CDR3 coding sequence is TGTGCCAGCAGCGCAAGCAGGGGCAATCAGCCCCAGCATTTT. Its translation is CASSASRGNQPQHF. Based on the CDR3 plus reference TRBV7-2 and TRBJ1-5, the full variable domain is GAGVSQSPSNKVTEKGKDVELRCDPISGHTALYWYRQSLGQGLEFLIYFQGNSAPDKSGLPSDRFSAERTGGSVSTLTIQRTQQEDSAVYLCASSASRGNQPQHFGDGTRLSIL.

This clonotype occurred many times. V is TRBV4-3 and J is TRBJ2-3, with D perhaps being TRBD1 or TRBD2 (6 bases each). Trimming pared 1 base from V and 2 bases from J, leaving 10 bases between. CDR3 length: 15 residues. CDR1 and CDR2 (germline): LGHNA, YSLEER. Here the CDR3 reads CASSQARGATDTQYF. The CDR3 DNA follows: TGCGCCAGCAGCCAAGCAAGGGGGGCCACAGATACGCAGTATTTT.

This clonotype has a count of ten or more. CDR3 nucleotide sequence: TGTGCCAGCAGCTTCTCCGGGACTAGCGGGGGGGTAAATGAGCAGTTCTTC. It yields the protein CASSFSGTSGGVNEQFF. The V gene is TRBV7-2, the J gene TRBJ2-1, with TRBD2 identical over 16 bases. This CDR3 spans 17 amino acids. Unmatched junction bases numbered 6, after V lost 3 bases and J lost 7 bases. Germline assignment: CDR1 SGHTA and CDR2 FQGNSA.

This chain joins TRBV18 and TRBJ2-3; 7 positions match TRBD2. CDR1 is KGHSH, CDR2 LQKENI, per germline. This CDR3 has 16 residues. V shed 1 base, J shed 2 bases, and the junction held 6 bases outside the gene matches. In DNA form, the CDR3 reads TGTGCCAGCTCACCACTAGGACTAGGCCCCACAGATACGCAGTATTTT. As protein: CASSPLGLGPTDTQYF.